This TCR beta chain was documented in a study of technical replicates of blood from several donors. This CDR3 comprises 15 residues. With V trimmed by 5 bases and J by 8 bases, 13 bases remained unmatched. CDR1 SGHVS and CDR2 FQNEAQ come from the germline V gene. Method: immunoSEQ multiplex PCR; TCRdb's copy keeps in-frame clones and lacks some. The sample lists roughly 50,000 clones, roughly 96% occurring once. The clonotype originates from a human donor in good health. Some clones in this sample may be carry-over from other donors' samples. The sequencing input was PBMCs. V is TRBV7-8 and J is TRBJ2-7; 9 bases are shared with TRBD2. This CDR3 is CASSAQVGLAGKQYF. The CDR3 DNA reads TGTGCCAGCAGCGCTCAGGTCGGGCTAGCGGGGAAGCAGTACTTC. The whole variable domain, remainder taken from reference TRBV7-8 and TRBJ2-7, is GAGVSQSPRYKVAKRGQDVALRCDPISGHVSLFWYQQALGQGPEFLTYFQNEAQLDKSGLPSDRFFAERPEGSVSTLKIQRTQQEDSAVYLCASSAQVGLAGKQYFGPGTRLTVT.